This record looks at one T cell receptor beta chain sequence and its context. This sample was taken from a study of T cell responses to AZD1222 COVID-19 vaccine. TCRdb's table, derived via immunoSEQ multiplex PCR, lists solely in-frame clones and lacks some. The sample shows over 110,000 clones, about 87% of them seen only once. V lost 5 bases, J lost 0 bases, and 13 bases lay in between. Per germline, CDR1 SQVTM and CDR2 ANQGSEA. The CDR3 runs to 15 residues. The source of this sequence is an adult in good health. The genes are TRBV29-1 and TRBJ2-2, with D possibly called TRBD1 or TRBD2 (5 bases each). The input for sequencing was peripheral blood, taken on day 0 of AZD1222 vaccination. Written as DNA, the CDR3 is TGCAGCGTTCGGCCAGGGACCTCGAACACCGGGGAGCTGTTTTTT. This codes for CSVRPGTSNTGELFF.